A selection of T cell receptor beta chains follows, all from one sample in a study of control samples from healthy donors and cancer patients. Repertoires were generated with immunoSEQ multiplex PCR, while TCRdb's copy carries only in-frame clones and drops some. Among about 94,000 clones listed, 90% were seen once. Sequences were obtained from blood. These receptors came from a young woman in good health. Both conserved end residues are part of each CDR3.

TRBV9,CASSARGAEADTQYF
TRBV19,CASTSSFYGYTF
TRBV7-9,CASSWSGAGGYTF
TRBV3-1/TRBV3-2,CASSLLSGLNEQFF
TRBV19,CASSAPDRGNEQFF
TRBV5-1,CASSVELGSTDTQYF
TRBV18,CASSPKRGADDYEQYF
TRBV4-1,CASSQSTGVSQYF
TRBV18,CASSLSAGWIETQYF
TRBV7-9,CASSLLKGGYTF
TRBV7-8,CASSRKGQAVANTEAFF
TRBV5-6,CASSLTGGNQPQHF
TRBV12-3/TRBV12-4,CASSSNLDTEAFF
TRBV18,CASSPTGDATNEKLFF
TRBV6-1,CASSDRTGGMDIQYF
TRBV10-1,CASSTGANVLTF
TRBV2,CASSSGESREQYF
TRBV5-6,CASSLLADTEAFF
TRBV11-2,CASSLADSLYYEQYF
TRBV5-5,CASSLETKQYF
TRBV15,CATSVKTGSSYNSPLHF
TRBV7-9,CASSFDGYTEAFF
TRBV5-4,CASSSNRGGDSPLHF
TRBV3-1/TRBV3-2,CASSQDRDSPLHF
TRBV21-1,CASSKFFGIFLSGDTGELFF
TRBV19,CASSMEAALSGREKLFF
TRBV19,CASSTRDTGYGYTF
TRBV7-7,CASSLEPQGMGTQYF
TRBV10-1,CASSDYGGSVPQHF
TRBV5-6,CASSFGAREQYF
TRBV3-1/TRBV3-2,CASRGQASYGYTF
TRBV2,CASRSGSYNEQFF
TRBV10-1,CASSESLGASTDTQYF
TRBV3-1/TRBV3-2,CASSPYDKGLGTEAFF
TRBV9,CASSVAPTGGRETQYF
TRBV6-5,CARGGVCNEKLFF
TRBV6-2/TRBV6-3,CASSTRTGDTEAFF
TRBV7-9,CASSAVEPGQPQHF
TRBV7-9,CASRTGTGSEKLFF
TRBV19,CASSIQGTSGGDEQFF
TRBV19,CASAGLNYGYTF
TRBV4-1,CASSPSSGGAEGELFF